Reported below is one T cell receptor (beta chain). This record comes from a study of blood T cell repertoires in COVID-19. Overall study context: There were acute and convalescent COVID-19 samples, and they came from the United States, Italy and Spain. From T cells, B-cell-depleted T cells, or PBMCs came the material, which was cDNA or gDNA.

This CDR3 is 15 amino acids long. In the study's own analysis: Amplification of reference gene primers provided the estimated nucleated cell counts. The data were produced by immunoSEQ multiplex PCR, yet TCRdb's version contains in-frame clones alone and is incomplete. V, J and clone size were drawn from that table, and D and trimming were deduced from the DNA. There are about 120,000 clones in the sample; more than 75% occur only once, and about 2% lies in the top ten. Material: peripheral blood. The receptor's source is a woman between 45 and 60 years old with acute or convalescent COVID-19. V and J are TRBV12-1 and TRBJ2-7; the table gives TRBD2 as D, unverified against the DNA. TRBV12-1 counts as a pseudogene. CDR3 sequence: CASSGPQDLTYEQYF. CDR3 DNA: TGTGCCAGCAGCGGGCCCCAGGACTTAACCTACGAGCAGTACTTC.